This T cell receptor beta chain was sequenced for a study of blood T cell repertoires in COVID-19. Looking at the study overall: Samples of COVID-19 (acute and convalescent) were obtained from the United States, Italy and Spain. T cells, B-cell-depleted T cells, or PBMCs supplied cDNA or gDNA.

Assay: immunoSEQ multiplex PCR; the TCRdb copy retains only in-frame clones and omits some. The sample yields 190,000 or so clones, less than 90% seen once. The length of the CDR3 is 15 residues. Trimming removed 0 bases at V and 1 base at J, with 8 bases between. From germline, CDR1 is MRHNA and CDR2 SNTAGT. The TCR originated in a woman in her sixties or seventies with acute or convalescent COVID-19. The J gene is TRBJ2-3, the V gene TRBV6-4; weak D call: TRBD2 (5 bases). Material for sequencing was peripheral blood. The CDR3 sequence is CASSDSISGTDTQYF. In DNA, the CDR3 is TGTGCCAGCAGTGACTCGATTAGCGGCACAGATACGCAGTATTTT.